This is a list of T cell receptor beta chains from one sample in a study of T cell repertoires in cytomegalovirus infection. TCRdb redid the calling of the reads with MiXCR, one entry per CDR3 protein. Among around 210,000 distinct CDR3 sequences, 5% to 8.5% were seen once, and the ten largest hold less than 7.5%. The material sequenced was PBMCs. The source is a human donor in good health (CMV status not recorded). Some clones in this sample may be carry-over from other donors' samples. The conserved cysteine and the conserved F or W are not part of the CDR3 here.

v_gene	CDR3aa
TRBV7-2	ASSLAGLGYEQY
TRBV6-4	ASSPTTGTGGNEQF
TRBV7-3	ASSLPRTEYTDTQY
TRBV28	ASSLEHRGQPQH
TRBV28	ASSFVRAVNTEAF
TRBV20-1	SARGAGINQPQH
TRBV6-1	ASRPSGTDTQY
TRBV7-8	ARSGSGGSSYNEQF
TRBV7-9	ASSLAGVGEAF
TRBV29-1	SVSKNTEAF
TRBV5-6	ASSGPGLASDEQF
TRBV5-1	ASSLESAGTEAF
TRBV20-1	SAFDRPRETQY
TRBV7-2	ASSLAGGAGNEQF
TRBV10-3	AINQANLYNEQF